This T cell receptor (beta chain) was found in a study of blood T cell repertoires in COVID-19. Germline CDR1 and CDR2: ENHRY and SYGVKD. The CDR3 has 13 residues. Trimming stripped 3 bases from V and 7 bases from J, with 7 bases between. Assay used: immunoSEQ multiplex PCR; TCRdb lists only in-frame clones, some missing. The sample includes approximately 270,000 clones, 80% to 90% of them seen just once. The V gene is TRBV10-3, the J gene TRBJ1-6; TRBD1 is a possible D gene (6 bases). The clonotype was recovered from a woman aged 50 to 65 who had recovered from COVID-19. Sequencing used PBMCs or T cells enriched from blood (not recorded which). The CDR3 loop is CAISETGNSPLHF. Here the CDR3 DNA reads TGTGCCATCAGTGAAACAGGGAATTCACCCCTCCACTTT.